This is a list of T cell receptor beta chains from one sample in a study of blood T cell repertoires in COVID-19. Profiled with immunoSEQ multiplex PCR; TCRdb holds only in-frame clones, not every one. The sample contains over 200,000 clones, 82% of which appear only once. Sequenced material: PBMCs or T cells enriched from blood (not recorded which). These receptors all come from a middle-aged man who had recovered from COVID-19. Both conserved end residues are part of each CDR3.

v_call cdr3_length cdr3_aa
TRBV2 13 CASSEGQGYGYTF
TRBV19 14 CASRVSDGSYEQYF
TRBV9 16 CASSPHTGGVFPEQYF
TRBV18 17 CASSPLPGQGAGVIQYF
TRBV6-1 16 CASSEAQGTNTGELFF
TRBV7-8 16 CASSSFRGITYNEQFF
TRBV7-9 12 CATLWDYYEQYF
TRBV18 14 CASSRQGMNTEAFF
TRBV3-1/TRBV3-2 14 CASSQRQGSEKLFF
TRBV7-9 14 CASSPGQGNYGYTF